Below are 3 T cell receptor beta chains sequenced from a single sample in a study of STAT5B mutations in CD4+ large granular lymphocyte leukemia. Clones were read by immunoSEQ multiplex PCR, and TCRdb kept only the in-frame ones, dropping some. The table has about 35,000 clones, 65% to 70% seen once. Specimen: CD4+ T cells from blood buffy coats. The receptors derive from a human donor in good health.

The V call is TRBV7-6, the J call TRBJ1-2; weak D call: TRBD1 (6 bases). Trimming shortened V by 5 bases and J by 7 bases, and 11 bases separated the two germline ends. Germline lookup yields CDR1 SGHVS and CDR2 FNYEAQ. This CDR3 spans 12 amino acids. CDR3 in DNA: TGTGCCAGCAGCCTACAGGGAATTGGCTACACCTTC. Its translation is CASSLQGIGYTF.

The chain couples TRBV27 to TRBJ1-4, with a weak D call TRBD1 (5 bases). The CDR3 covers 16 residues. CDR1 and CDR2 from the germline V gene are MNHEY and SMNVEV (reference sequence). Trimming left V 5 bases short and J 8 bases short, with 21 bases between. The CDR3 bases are TGTGCCAGCAGTGCAACGCGATGGGGGGATGGAGAAAAACTGTTTTTT. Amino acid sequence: CASSATRWGDGEKLFF.

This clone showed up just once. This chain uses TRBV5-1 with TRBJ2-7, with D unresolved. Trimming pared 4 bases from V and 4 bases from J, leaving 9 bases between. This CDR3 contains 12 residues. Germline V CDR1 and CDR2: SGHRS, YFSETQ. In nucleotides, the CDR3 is TGCGCCAGCAGCCGGTTGGGGTACGAGCAGTACTTC. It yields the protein CASSRLGYEQYF.